These 2 T cell receptor beta chains share one sample of origin, sequenced in a study of T-cell reconstitution after alpha-beta-depleted transplantation in children (dated by TCRdb to 2015 to 2016). The library came from PCR. Instrument on record: Illumina HiSeq 2500. TCR libraries were prepared with molecular barcoding, using unique molecular identifiers to normalize TCRbeta repertoire quantification. TCRdb handled the public reads itself, with Q25 trimming in fastp and clone calling in MiXCR, and kept productive beta chains. Every entry covers one CDR3 protein and lists the most common genes and DNA from its rows. The sample data list some 220,000 distinct CDR3 sequences, and approximately 9% of these were observed just once. The top ten hold roughly 6.2% of the sample. The sequencing used PBMCs from the stem cell graft donor, collected from the stem cell graft. Receptors were obtained from a human donor who donated a stem cell graft to a child with acute lymphoblastic leukemia.

This clonotype was detected many times. The chain is built from TRBV12-3 or TRBV12-4 and TRBJ2-4; 7 bases align to TRBD1. The CDR3 contains 15 residues. The V segment lost 5 bases and the J segment 1 base; nucleotides outside the gene matches: 5. The DNA for the CDR3 is TGTGCCAGCAGTACAGGGGTCCAGGCCAAAAACATTCAGTACTTC. Residues: CASSTGVQAKNIQYF.

This clonotype was recorded a few times. The chain links TRBV5-4 to TRBJ1-2, with TRBD1 matching 9 bases. Germline V gene lookup returns CDR1 SGHNT and CDR2 YYREEE (reference sequence). V was clipped by 10 bases and J by 6 bases; unmatched bases: 16. The CDR3 has 15 residues. Here the CDR3 DNA reads TGTGCCGACGGGACAGGGCCGAGTATGCGTGATGGCTACACCTTC. This translates into CADGTGPSMRDGYTF. Using reference TRBV5-4 and TRBJ1-2 for the parts outside the CDR3, the full variable domain is ETGVTQSPTHLIKTRGQQVTLRCSSQSGHNTVSWYQQALGQGPQFIFQYYREEENGRGNFPPRFSGLQFPNYSSELNVNALELDDSALYLCADGTGPSMRDGYTFGSGTRLTVV.